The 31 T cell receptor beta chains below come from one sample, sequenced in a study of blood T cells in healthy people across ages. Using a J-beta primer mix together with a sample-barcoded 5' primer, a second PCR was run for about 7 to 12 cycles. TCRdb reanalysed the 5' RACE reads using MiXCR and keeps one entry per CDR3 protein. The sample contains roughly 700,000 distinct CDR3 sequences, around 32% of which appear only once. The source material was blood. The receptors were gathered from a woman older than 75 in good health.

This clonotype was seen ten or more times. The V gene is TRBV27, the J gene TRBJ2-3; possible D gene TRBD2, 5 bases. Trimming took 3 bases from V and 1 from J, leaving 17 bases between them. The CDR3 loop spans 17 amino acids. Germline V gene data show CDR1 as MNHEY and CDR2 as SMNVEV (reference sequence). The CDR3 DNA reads TGTGCCAGCAGTTTTGTCGGCCCCAGCGGTCGCACAGATACGCAGTATTTT. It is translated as CASSFVGPSGRTDTQYF.

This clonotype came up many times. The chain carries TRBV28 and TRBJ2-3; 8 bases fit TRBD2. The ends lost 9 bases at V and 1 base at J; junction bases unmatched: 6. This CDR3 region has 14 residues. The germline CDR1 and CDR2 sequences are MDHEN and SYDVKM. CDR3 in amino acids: CASKTGGRTDTQYF. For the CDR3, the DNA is TGTGCCAGTAAAACGGGGGGGCGCACAGATACGCAGTATTTT.

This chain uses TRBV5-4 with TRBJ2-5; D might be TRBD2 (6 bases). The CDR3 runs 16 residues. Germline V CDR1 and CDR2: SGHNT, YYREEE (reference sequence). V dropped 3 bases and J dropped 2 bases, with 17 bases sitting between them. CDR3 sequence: CASSSGNRGNQETQYF. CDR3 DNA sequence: TGTGCCAGCAGCTCGGGAAATCGGGGGAATCAAGAGACCCAGTACTTC.

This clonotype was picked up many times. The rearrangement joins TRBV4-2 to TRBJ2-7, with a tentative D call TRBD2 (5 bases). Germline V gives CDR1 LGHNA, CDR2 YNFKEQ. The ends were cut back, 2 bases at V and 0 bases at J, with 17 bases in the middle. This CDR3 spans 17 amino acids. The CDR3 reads CASSQSPVGVSSYEQYF. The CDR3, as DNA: TGTGCCAGCAGCCAATCACCAGTGGGAGTAAGCTCCTACGAGCAGTACTTC.

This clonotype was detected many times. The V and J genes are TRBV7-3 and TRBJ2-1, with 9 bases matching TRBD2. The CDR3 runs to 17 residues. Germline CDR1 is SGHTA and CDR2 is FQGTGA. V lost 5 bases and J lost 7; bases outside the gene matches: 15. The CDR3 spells CASSLSLAGGTGNEQFF. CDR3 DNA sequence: TGTGCCAGCAGCCTCTCGTTGGCGGGGGGGACGGGAAATGAGCAGTTCTTC.

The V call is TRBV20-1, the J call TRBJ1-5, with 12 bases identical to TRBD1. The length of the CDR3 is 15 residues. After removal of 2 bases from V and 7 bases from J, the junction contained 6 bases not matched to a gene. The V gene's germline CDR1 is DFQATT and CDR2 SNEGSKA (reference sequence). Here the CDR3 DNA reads TGCAGTGCTAGACGGGGACAGGGGGCTCGGCAGCCCCAGCATTTT. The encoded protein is CSARRGQGARQPQHF.

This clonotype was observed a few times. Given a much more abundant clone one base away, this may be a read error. The chain's CDR3 is CATSATGQGNYNEQYF. CDR3 in DNA: TGTGCCACCAGTGCCACGGGACAGGGAAACTACAATGAGCAGTACTTC. V and J are TRBV24-1 and TRBJ2-1; 9 nucleotides agree with TRBD1. The DNA end is a closer match to TRBJ2-7, so the J assignment may be wrong. The CDR3 runs to 16 residues. Per germline, CDR1 KGHDR and CDR2 SFDVKD.

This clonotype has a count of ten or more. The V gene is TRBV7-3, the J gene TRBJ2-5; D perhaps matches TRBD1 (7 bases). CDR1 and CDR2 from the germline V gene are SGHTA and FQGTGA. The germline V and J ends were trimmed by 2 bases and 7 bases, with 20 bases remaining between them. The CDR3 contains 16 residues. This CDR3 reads CASSLGLRWQGGTQYF. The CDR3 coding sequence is TGTGCCAGCAGCTTAGGACTAAGGTGGCAGGGGGGGACCCAGTACTTC.

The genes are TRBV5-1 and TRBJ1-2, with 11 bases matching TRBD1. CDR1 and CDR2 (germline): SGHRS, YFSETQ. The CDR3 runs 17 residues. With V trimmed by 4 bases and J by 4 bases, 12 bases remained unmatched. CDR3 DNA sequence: TGCGCCAGCAGCACGAGCCGGGGGACAGGGGGTAGCTATGGCTACACCTTC. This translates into CASSTSRGTGGSYGYTF.

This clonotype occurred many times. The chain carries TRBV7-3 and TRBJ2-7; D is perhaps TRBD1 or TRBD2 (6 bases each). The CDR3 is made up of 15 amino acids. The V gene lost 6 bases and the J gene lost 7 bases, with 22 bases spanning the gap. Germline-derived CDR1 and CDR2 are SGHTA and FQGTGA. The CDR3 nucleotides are TGTGCCAGCAGTCATCAGACGGGGGCCTCCTTAGAGCAGTACTTC. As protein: CASSHQTGASLEQYF.

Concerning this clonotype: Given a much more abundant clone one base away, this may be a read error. The CDR3 sequence is CAISEGQGNPPLHF. CDR3 coding DNA: TGTGCCATCAGTGAGGGACAGGGAAATCCACCCCTCCACTTT. The rearrangement uses TRBV10-3 and TRBJ1-6, with 8 bases lining up with TRBD1. The J segment lost 11 bases and the V segment lost 2 bases, leaving 5 bases of the junction unmatched. The germline CDR1 and CDR2 sequences are ENHRY and SYGVKD. There are 14 residues in the CDR3.

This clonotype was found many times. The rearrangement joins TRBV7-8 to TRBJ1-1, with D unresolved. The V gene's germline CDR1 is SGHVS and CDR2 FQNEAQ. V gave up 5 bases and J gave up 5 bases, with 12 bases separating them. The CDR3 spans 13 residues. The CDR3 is CASSLRSGTEAFF. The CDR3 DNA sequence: TGTGCCAGCAGCCTCCGATCCGGTACTGAAGCTTTCTTT. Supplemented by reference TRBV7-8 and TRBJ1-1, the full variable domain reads GAGVSQSPRYKVAKRGQDVALRCDPISGHVSLFWYQQALGQGPEFLTYFQNEAQLDKSGLPSDRFFAERPEGSVSTLKIQRTQQEDSAVYLCASSLRSGTEAFFGQGTRLTVV.

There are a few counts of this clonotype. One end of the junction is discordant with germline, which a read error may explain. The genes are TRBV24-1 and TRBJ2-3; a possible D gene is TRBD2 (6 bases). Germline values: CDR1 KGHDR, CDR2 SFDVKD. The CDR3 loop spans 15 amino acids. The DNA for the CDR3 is TGTGTCACCAGTCCCGGGACGGGGAGGACAGATACGCAGTATTTT. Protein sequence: CVTSPGTGRTDTQYF.

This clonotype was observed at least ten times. In DNA, the CDR3 is TGTGCCAGCAGCGTCCAGGGAGGGGGCAATAATGAAAAACTGTTTTTT. Its translation is CASSVQGGGNNEKLFF. The chain couples TRBV9 to TRBJ1-4, with TRBD1 matching 7 bases. The germline V gene encodes CDR1 SGDLS and CDR2 YYNGEE. The V segment lost 2 bases and the J segment 4 bases; nucleotides outside the gene matches: 8. The CDR3 covers 16 residues.

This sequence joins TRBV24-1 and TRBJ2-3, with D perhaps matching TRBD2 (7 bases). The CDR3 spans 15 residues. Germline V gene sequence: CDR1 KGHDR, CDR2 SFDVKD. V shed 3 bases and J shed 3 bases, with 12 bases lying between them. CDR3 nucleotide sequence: TGTGCCACCAGTGATCGTAGGGGGGGAACAGATACGCAGTATTTT. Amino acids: CATSDRRGGTDTQYF.

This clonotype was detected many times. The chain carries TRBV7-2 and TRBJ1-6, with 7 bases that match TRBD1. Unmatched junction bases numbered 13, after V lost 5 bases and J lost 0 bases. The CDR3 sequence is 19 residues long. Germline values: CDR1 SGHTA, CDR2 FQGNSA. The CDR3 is CASSVYRDSRSSYNSPLHF. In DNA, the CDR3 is TGTGCCAGCAGCGTCTACCGGGACAGCCGGAGCTCCTATAATTCACCCCTCCACTTT.

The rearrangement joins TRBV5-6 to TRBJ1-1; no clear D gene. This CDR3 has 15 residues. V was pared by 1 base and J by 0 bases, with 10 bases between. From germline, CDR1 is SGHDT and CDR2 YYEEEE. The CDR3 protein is CASSLRQLMNTEAFF. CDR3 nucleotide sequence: TGTGCCAGCAGCTTGCGGCAGCTCATGAACACTGAAGCTTTCTTT.

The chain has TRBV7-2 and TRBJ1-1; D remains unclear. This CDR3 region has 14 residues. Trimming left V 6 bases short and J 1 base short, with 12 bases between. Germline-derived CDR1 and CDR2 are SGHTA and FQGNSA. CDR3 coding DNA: TGTGCCAGCAGTCTACTCATCCCGAACACTGAAGCTTTCTTT. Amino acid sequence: CASSLLIPNTEAFF.

CDR3 region: CASSPTTGPYEQYF. The CDR3 nucleotides are TGTGCCAGCAGCCCGACAACAGGGCCCTACGAGCAGTACTTC. The rearrangement links TRBV7-9 to TRBJ2-7; TRBD1 is a possible D gene (6 bases). With 5 bases removed from V and 2 bases from J, the gap between germline ends came to 13 bases. Germline V gives CDR1 SEHNR, CDR2 FQNEAQ (reference sequence). The CDR3 consists of 14 residues.

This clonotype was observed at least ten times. The CDR3 sequence is CASSYSGTGGKNIQYF. The CDR3, as DNA: TGTGCCAGCAGTTACTCCGGGACAGGCGGCAAAAACATTCAGTACTTC. This chain joins TRBV6-2 or TRBV6-3 and TRBJ2-4; TRBD1 matches at 8 bases. The CDR3 covers 16 residues. The junction had 4 bases not matched to a gene; V was cut back by 0 bases and J by 3 bases. CDR1 and CDR2 (germline): MNHEY, SVGEGT.

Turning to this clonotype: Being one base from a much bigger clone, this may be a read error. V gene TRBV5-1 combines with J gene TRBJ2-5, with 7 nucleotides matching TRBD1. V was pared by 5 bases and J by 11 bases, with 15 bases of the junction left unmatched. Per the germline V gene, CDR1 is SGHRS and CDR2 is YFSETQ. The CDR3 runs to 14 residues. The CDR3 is CASSSTGAYNEQYF. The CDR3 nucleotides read TGCGCCAGCAGTTCCACAGGGGCCTACAATGAGCAGTACTTC.

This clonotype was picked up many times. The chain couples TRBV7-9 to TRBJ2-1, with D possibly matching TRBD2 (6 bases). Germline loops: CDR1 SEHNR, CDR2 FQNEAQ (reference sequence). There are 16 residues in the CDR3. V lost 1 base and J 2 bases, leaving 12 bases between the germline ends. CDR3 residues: CASSLDARGTYNEQFF. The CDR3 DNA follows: TGTGCCAGCAGCTTAGATGCGCGGGGAACCTACAATGAGCAGTTCTTC. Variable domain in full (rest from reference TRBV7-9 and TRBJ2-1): DTGVSQNPRHKITKRGQNVTFRCDPISEHNRLYWYRQTLGQGPEFLTYFQNEAQLEKSRLLSDRFSAERPKGSFSTLEIQRTEQGDSAMYLCASSLDARGTYNEQFFGPGTRLTVL.

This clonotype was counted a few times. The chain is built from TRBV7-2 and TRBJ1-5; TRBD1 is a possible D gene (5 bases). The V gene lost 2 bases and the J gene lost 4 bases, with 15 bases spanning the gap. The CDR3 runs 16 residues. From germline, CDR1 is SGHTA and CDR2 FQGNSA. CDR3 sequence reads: CASSLFGAGANQPQHF. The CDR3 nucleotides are TGTGCCAGCAGCTTATTTGGGGCAGGAGCAAATCAGCCCCAGCATTTT.

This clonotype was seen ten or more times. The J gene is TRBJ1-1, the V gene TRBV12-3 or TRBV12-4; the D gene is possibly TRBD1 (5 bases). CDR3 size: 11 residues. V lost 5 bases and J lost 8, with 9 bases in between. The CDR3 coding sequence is TGTGCCAGCAGTCCCAACAGGGAAGCTTTCTTT. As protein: CASSPNREAFF.

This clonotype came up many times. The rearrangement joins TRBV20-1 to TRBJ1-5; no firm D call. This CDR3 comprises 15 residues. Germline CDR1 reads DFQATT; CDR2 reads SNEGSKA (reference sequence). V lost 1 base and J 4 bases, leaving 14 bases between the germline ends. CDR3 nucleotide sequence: TGCAGTGCTAGAGTCGAAGGTTATGGAAATCAGCCCCAGCATTTT. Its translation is CSARVEGYGNQPQHF.

The CDR3 DNA sequence: TGTGCCAGTAGTCGTGAGGGGTCCCGGGGGAAGACCCAGTACTTC. Amino acids: CASSREGSRGKTQYF. The genes are TRBV19 and TRBJ2-7; a possible D gene is TRBD2 (6 bases). Gene TRBJ2-5 matches the end of the DNA better, so the J call may be wrong. CDR3 length: 15 residues. Germline CDR1 reads LNHDA; CDR2 reads SQIVND (reference sequence).

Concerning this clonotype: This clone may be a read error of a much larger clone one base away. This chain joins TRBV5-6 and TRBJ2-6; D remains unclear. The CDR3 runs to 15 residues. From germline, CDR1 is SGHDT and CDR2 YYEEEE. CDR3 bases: TGTGCCTGCAGCTTGGTATTGGCTGGGGCCAACGTCCTGACTTTC. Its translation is CACSLVLAGANVLTF.

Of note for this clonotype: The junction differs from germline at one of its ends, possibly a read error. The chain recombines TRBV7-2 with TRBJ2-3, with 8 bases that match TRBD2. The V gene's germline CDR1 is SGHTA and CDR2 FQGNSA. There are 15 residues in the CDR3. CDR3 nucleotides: TGCGCCAGCAGCTTAGCGGGGCGTCAATCAGATACGCAGTATTTT. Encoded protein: CASSLAGRQSDTQYF.

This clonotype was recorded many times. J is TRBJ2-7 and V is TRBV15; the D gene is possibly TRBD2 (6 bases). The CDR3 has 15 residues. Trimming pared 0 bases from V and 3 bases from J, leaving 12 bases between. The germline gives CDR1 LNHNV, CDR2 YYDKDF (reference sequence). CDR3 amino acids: CATSREGGGVYEQYF. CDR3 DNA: TGTGCCACCAGCAGAGAAGGAGGAGGGGTCTACGAGCAGTACTTC. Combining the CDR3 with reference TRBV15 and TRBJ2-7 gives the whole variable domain DAMVIQNPRYQVTQFGKPVTLSCSQTLNHNVMYWYQQKSSQAPKLLFHYYDKDFNNEADTPDNFQSRRPNTSFCFLDIRSPGLGDTAMYLCATSREGGGVYEQYFGPGTRLTVT.

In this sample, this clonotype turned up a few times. Here the CDR3 reads CATSRNTGVGTGELFF. For the CDR3, the DNA is TGTGCCACCAGCAGAAATACAGGGGTCGGAACCGGGGAGCTGTTTTTT. The rearrangement joins TRBV15 to TRBJ2-2; 7 bases are shared with TRBD1. The V gene end was trimmed by 2 bases and the J gene end by 5 bases; junction bases not matched to a gene: 8. Per germline, CDR1 LNHNV and CDR2 YYDKDF (reference sequence). This CDR3 region has 16 residues.

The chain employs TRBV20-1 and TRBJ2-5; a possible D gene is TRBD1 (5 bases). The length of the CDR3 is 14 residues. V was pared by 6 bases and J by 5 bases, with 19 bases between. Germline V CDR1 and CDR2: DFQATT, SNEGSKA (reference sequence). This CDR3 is CSAKAQGLGETQYF. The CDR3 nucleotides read TGCAGTGCGAAAGCCCAGGGTCTTGGGGAGACCCAGTACTTC.